Following are 4 T cell receptor beta chains from one sample sequenced in a study of blood T cells in healthy people across ages. With a J-beta primer mix and a sample-barcoded 5' primer, a second PCR ran 7 to 11 cycles. Using its own MiXCR run on the 5' RACE reads, TCRdb lists one record per CDR3 protein. The top ten hold approximately 23% of the sample, which has roughly 800,000 distinct CDR3 sequences, roughly 50% seen once. Sequencing was performed on blood. The receptors here all came from a man aged 25-45 years in good health.

The J gene is TRBJ2-5, the V gene TRBV13; possible D gene TRBD2, 5 bases. V lost 5 bases to trimming and J lost 5 bases, with 18 bases between them. The CDR3 totals 15 residues. Germline CDR1 reads PRHDT; CDR2 reads FYEKMQ (reference sequence). CDR3 residues: CASSPRGVAMETQYF. The CDR3 nucleotides read TGTGCCAGCAGCCCCCGCGGAGTAGCGATGGAGACCCAGTACTTC.

The V gene is TRBV6-5, the J gene TRBJ2-7; 7 nucleotides align to TRBD2. J was trimmed by 2 bases and V by 8 bases; bases with no gene match: 15. Germline lookup yields CDR1 MNHEY and CDR2 SVGAGI. This CDR3 has 16 residues. CDR3 coding DNA: TGTGCCAGCCGAGAGCTTGGGGGGGGAACAGCCTACGAGCAGTACTTC. Translated: CASRELGGGTAYEQYF.

The rearrangement links TRBV29-1 to TRBJ2-1; 9 bases match TRBD2. CDR1 and CDR2 (germline): SQVTM, ANQGSEA. The CDR3 contains 13 residues. After removal of 5 bases from V and 10 bases from J, the junction contained 9 bases not matched to a gene. CDR3 protein: CSVPPGGGEEQFF. The CDR3, as DNA: TGCAGCGTTCCTCCTGGCGGGGGGGAAGAGCAGTTCTTC.

The J gene is TRBJ1-5, the V gene TRBV12-3 or TRBV12-4; TRBD1 matches 8 bases. The trim removed 5 bases at V and 5 bases at J, leaving 5 bases unmatched. There are 14 residues in the CDR3. The CDR3 DNA follows: TGTGCCAGCAGTACGGGACAGGCGTATCAGCCCCAGCATTTT. Translated: CASSTGQAYQPQHF.